The clone carrying this T cell receptor beta chain has just a few counts. Authors' processing steps: Reference gene primer amplification yielded estimated nucleated cell counts. Assay used: immunoSEQ multiplex PCR; TCRdb lists only in-frame clones, some missing. The V and J calls and the clone size are those of that table, but D and trimming were determined from the DNA. The sample holds roughly 280,000 clones, 75% to 90% seen once. The CDR3 contains 17 residues. With 3 bases clipped from V and 1 base from J, the junction kept 4 bases outside the gene matches. From germline, CDR1 is SGHTA and CDR2 FQGNSA. This record belongs to a study of blood T cell repertoires in COVID-19. Study-level background: Researchers got acute and convalescent COVID-19 samples from the United States, Italy and Spain. Sample material is recorded as cDNA or gDNA derived from T cells, B-cell-depleted T cells, or PBMCs.

This TCR was sampled from a woman aged 50 to 60 who had recovered from COVID-19. The sample was peripheral blood. The chain combines TRBV7-2 with TRBJ1-5; 12 bases are shared with TRBD1. Written as DNA, the CDR3 is TGTGCCAGCAGCTTGGGGACAGGGGGCACGAGCAATCAGCCCCAGCATTTT. Encoded protein: CASSLGTGGTSNQPQHF.